This is a list of T cell receptor beta chains from one sample in a study of Ad26.COV2.S vaccination and SARS-CoV-2 variants. TCRdb's copy holds only in-frame clones and misses some; the assay was immunoSEQ multiplex PCR. The sample consists of about 330,000 clones, 90% of them appearing once. Sequencing used peripheral blood, obtained in a trial of Ad26.COV2.S vaccine versus placebo. The source is a person between 18 and 59 years old who received the Ad26.COV2.S COVID-19 vaccine or a placebo. CDR3s include the opening cysteine and the closing phenylalanine or tryptophan. A D gene is named only where the DNA matches it firmly. Expanded clones get a size class; other rows say once, few or many, or leave the size out.

d_gene	v_gene	abundance	j_gene	CDR3nt	CDR3aa
.	TRBV4-1	.	TRBJ1-2	TGCGCCAGCAGCCAAGATGGGGGCTGGGGTGGCTACACCTTC	CASSQDGGWGGYTF
TRBD2	TRBV19	once	TRBJ2-1	TGTGCCAGTAGTATACTAGCGGATAACAATGAGCAGTTCTTC	CASSILADNNEQFF
TRBD2	TRBV30	once	TRBJ2-1	TGTGCCTGGGGAGGGAGAGCGGGAGATGAGCAGTTCTTC	CAWGGRAGDEQFF
.	TRBV7-8	once	TRBJ1-1	TGTGCCAGCGCCTCGAACACTGAAGCTTTCTTT	CASASNTEAFF
.	TRBV5-1	few	TRBJ2-5	TGCGCCAGCAGCTTGGGGGGACGTGGGCAAGAGACCCAGTACTTC	CASSLGGRGQETQYF
TRBD1	TRBV6-5	.	TRBJ1-2	TGTGCCAGCACCAGGACAGGGGGCAATGGCTACACCTTC	CASTRTGGNGYTF
.	TRBV12-3/TRBV12-4	.	TRBJ1-4	TGTGCCAGCAATATGGGGTATGGGGAAAAACTGTTTTTT	CASNMGYGEKLFF
TRBD1	TRBV9	.	TRBJ1-1	TGTGCCAGCAGCGCCGATGGACAGGGACGCACTGCAGCTTTCTTT	CASSADGQGRTAAFF
.	TRBV7-2	.	TRBJ1-1	TGTGCCAGCAGCTTAGCAAGGGGGGGTGTCAGGGCGGCGAACACTGAAGCTTTCTTT	CASSLARGGVRAANTEAFF
.	TRBV5-1	.	TRBJ2-7	TGCGCCAGCAGCTTGGTCCCGGGTAGGTACGAGCAGTACTTC	CASSLVPGRYEQYF
.	TRBV9	.	TRBJ1-1	TGTGCCAGCAAAAGCGATCATGAAGCTTTCTTT	CASKSDHEAFF
.	TRBV4-3	.	TRBJ2-5	TGCGCCAGCAGCCAAGAACTAGGTTACGAGGAGACCCAGTACTTC	CASSQELGYEETQYF
.	TRBV2	.	TRBJ1-1	TGTGCCAGCAGCAAGTCGGGACACTCGAACACTGAAGCTTTCTTT	CASSKSGHSNTEAFF
.	TRBV10-3	.	TRBJ2-1	TGTGCCATCAGTGAGTCGCTGGGGGAGCAGTTCTTC	CAISESLGEQFF
TRBD2	TRBV28	.	TRBJ2-3	TGTGCCAGCTCAGCGGGGGGACTCACAGATACGCAGTATTTT	CASSAGGLTDTQYF
.	TRBV21-1	.	TRBJ1-2	TGTGCCAGCAGCCTAAAAAGGGGGCACCTGAGCAGCTCCTTC	CASSLKRGHLSSSF
.	TRBV6-2/TRBV6-3	.	TRBJ1-5	TGTGCCAGCAGTTCAAATAATCAGCCCCAGCATTTT	CASSSNNQPQHF
.	TRBV29-1	.	TRBJ2-3	TGCAGCGTTGATGACGGCGGGACTTCTAAAGATACGCAGTATTTT	CSVDDGGTSKDTQYF
.	TRBV14	.	TRBJ2-2	TGTGCCAGCAGCCAATTAGAAAACACCGGGGAGCTGTTTTTT	CASSQLENTGELFF
TRBD2	TRBV6-5	.	TRBJ2-3	TGTGCCACCATCCCTGCGGGGGGAGGATCAGATACGCAGTATTTT	CATIPAGGGSDTQYF
.	TRBV21-1	.	TRBJ1-2	TGTGCCAGCAGGGAACAGGGGGGGTATGGCTACACCTTC	CASREQGGYGYTF
.	TRBV29-1	.	TRBJ1-3	TGCAGCGTTACATCAGGGTATGGAAACACCATATATTTT	CSVTSGYGNTIYF
TRBD1	TRBV27	.	TRBJ1-2	TGTGCCAGCAGCTTGGGACAGTCAAACTATGGCTACACCTTC	CASSLGQSNYGYTF
.	TRBV20-1	.	TRBJ2-6	TGCAGTGCTAGTATCACTGGGGCCAACGTCCTGACTTTC	CSASITGANVLTF
TRBD2	TRBV28	.	TRBJ2-5	TGTGCCAGCAGGCCCCCCGCCCCACTAGCGGGGACCCCCAAGTACTTC	CASRPPAPLAGTPKYF
TRBD1	TRBV4-3	.	TRBJ1-2	TGCGCCAGCAGCCGACTAGGGACAGGTCTCGGCTACACCTTC	CASSRLGTGLGYTF
TRBD1	TRBV7-3	.	TRBJ1-1	TGTGCCAGCAGCTTAAATCCAGGGGGTACGAACACTGAAGCTTTCTTT	CASSLNPGGTNTEAFF
.	TRBV6-5	few	TRBJ1-3	TGTGCCAGCAGTTACTCCCAGGGAAACACCATATATTTT	CASSYSQGNTIYF
TRBD1	TRBV19	.	TRBJ1-1	TGTGCCACCCTCTTCTCCCCAGGGGGTTGGCGCACTGAAGCTTTCTTT	CATLFSPGGWRTEAFF